The 20 T cell receptor beta chains below all came from one sample that was sequenced in a study of CD8+ T cells in alopecia areata. It was cDNA, reverse transcribed from extracted RNA, that served as the sequencing template. Sequenced by immunoSEQ multiplex PCR; TCRdb stores in-frame clones only, minus some. The repertoire has about 70,000 clones, about half of them found once; the top ten carry roughly 17%. Specimen: CD8+ T cells sorted from blood, collected at week 0. Receptors were obtained from a human donor with alopecia areata.

The V and J genes are TRBV6-1 and TRBJ1-2, with 10 bases identical to TRBD1. The CDR3 consists of 17 residues. Germline CDR1 reads MNHNS; CDR2 reads SASEGT. V was clipped by 1 base and J by 7 bases; unmatched bases: 12. In DNA form, the CDR3 reads TGTGCCAGCAGTGAAGTCCCGGACCGGGACAGGGGTAGTGGCTACACCTTC. Translated, it gives CASSEVPDRDRGSGYTF.

The chain has TRBV14 and TRBJ2-5; D possibly corresponds to TRBD2 (6 bases). Trimming stripped 5 bases from V and 4 bases from J, with 17 bases between. The CDR3 contains 15 residues. Germline V gene lookup returns CDR1 SGHDN and CDR2 FVKESK. CDR3 amino acids: CASSFLRDLSETQYF. The CDR3 DNA is TGTGCCAGCAGCTTTCTCCGGGACTTGTCAGAGACCCAGTACTTC.

This clone showed up just a few times. The V call is TRBV30, the J call TRBJ1-1; D gene ambiguous. CDR1 is GTSNPN, CDR2 SVGIG, per germline (reference sequence). The CDR3 is made up of 13 amino acids. The V end lost 2 bases, the J end lost 1 base, and 8 bases lay between the germline ends. The CDR3 nucleotides read TGTGCCTGGAGTTGGAGTGGGAACACTGAAGCTTTCTTT. It translates to CAWSWSGNTEAFF. Full variable domain (missing parts from reference TRBV30 and TRBJ1-1): SQTIHQWPATLVQPVGSPLSLECTVEGTSNPNLYWYRQAAGRGLQLLFYSVGIGQISSEVPQNLSASRPQDRQFILSSKKLLLSDSGFYLCAWSWSGNTEAFFGQGTRLTVV.

The chain carries TRBV27 and TRBJ2-1; D may correspond to TRBD1 or TRBD2 (5 bases each). The germline V gene encodes CDR1 MNHEY and CDR2 SMNVEV (reference sequence). Trimming took off 3 bases at V and 10 bases at J, with 16 bases between the two ends. The CDR3 contains 14 residues. CDR3 amino acids: CASSFAHGTGEQFF. The CDR3, as DNA: TGTGCCAGCAGTTTTGCTCACGGGACGGGAGAGCAGTTCTTC.

The chain joins TRBV4-1 to TRBJ1-2; no clear D. This CDR3 comprises 16 residues. The V end lost 0 bases, the J end lost 2 bases, and 13 bases lay between the germline ends. Germline-derived CDR1 and CDR2 are MGHRA and YSYEKL. This CDR3 reads CASSQEGGQPNYGYTF. Written as DNA, the CDR3 is TGCGCCAGCAGCCAAGAGGGAGGGCAGCCCAACTATGGCTACACCTTC.

This clone was detected a few times. The chain uses TRBV11-2 and TRBJ2-1; 7 bases are shared with TRBD1. The CDR3 spans 16 residues. V was clipped by 6 bases and J by 0 bases; unmatched bases: 8. Germline CDR1 reads SGHAT; CDR2 reads FQNNGV. The CDR3 here is CASSQSTGSSYNEQFF. As DNA, the CDR3 is TGTGCCAGCAGTCAATCGACAGGGAGCTCCTACAATGAGCAGTTCTTC.

This rearrangement joins TRBV9 to TRBJ2-3, with 8 bases identical to TRBD2. Germline-derived CDR1 and CDR2 are SGDLS and YYNGEE. The trim removed 3 bases at V and 7 bases at J, leaving 7 bases unmatched. This CDR3 region has 14 residues. The DNA for the CDR3 is TGTGCCAGCAGCGAACGAGTAGCGGGACATACGCAGTATTTT. It is translated as CASSERVAGHTQYF.

This chain uses TRBV29-1 with TRBJ1-1, with 7 positions matching TRBD1. This CDR3 region has 12 residues. V dropped 7 bases and J dropped 1; count of bases not matched to a gene: 3. Germline loops: CDR1 SQVTM, CDR2 ANQGSEA. CDR3 protein: CSARTGNTEAFF. The CDR3 DNA reads TGCAGCGCCCGGACAGGGAACACTGAAGCTTTCTTT.

This clone was counted only a few times. The chain employs TRBV28 and TRBJ2-7; D call uncertain. The V gene lost 3 bases and the J gene lost 3 bases, with 6 bases spanning the gap. Germline CDR1 MDHEN, CDR2 SYDVKM. There are 12 residues in the CDR3. CDR3 DNA: TGTGCCAGCAGTTTGAACAACTACGAGCAGTACTTC. Translating it yields CASSLNNYEQYF.

This clone was recorded once. The rearrangement uses TRBV6-5 and TRBJ1-5, with D perhaps matching TRBD1 (5 bases). Trimming left V 5 bases short and J 9 bases short, with 11 bases between. From germline, CDR1 is MNHEY and CDR2 SVGAGI. The CDR3 contains 12 residues. The CDR3 DNA follows: TGTGCCAGCAGTCTGGACACAACGCCCCAGCATTTT. Translated, it gives CASSLDTTPQHF.

This chain connects TRBV2 to TRBJ2-7; TRBD1 agrees at 9 bases. This CDR3 comprises 13 residues. V shed 4 bases, J shed 3 bases, and the junction held 1 base outside the gene matches. Germline V lookup: CDR1 SNHLY, CDR2 FYNNEI. The CDR3 nucleotides are TGTGCCAGCAGTGGGGACAGGGACTACGAGCAGTACTTC. Protein sequence: CASSGDRDYEQYF.

The chain recombines TRBV27 with TRBJ2-2; TRBD2 matches 12 bases. Germline values: CDR1 MNHEY, CDR2 SMNVEV (reference sequence). With V trimmed by 6 bases and J by 4 bases, 0 bases remained unmatched. The CDR3 length is 14 residues. This CDR3 is CASRLAGGTGELFF. DNA for the CDR3: TGTGCCAGCAGACTAGCGGGAGGCACCGGGGAGCTGTTTTTT.

The gene calls are TRBV30 and TRBJ2-1; 8 bases are a match to TRBD2. The CDR3 totals 14 residues. Germline lookup yields CDR1 GTSNPN and CDR2 SVGIG (reference sequence). V lost 7 bases and J lost 6; bases outside the gene matches: 11. The CDR3: CAFGGDGLGNEQFF. CDR3 bases: TGTGCCTTCGGGGGGGACGGGCTCGGCAATGAGCAGTTCTTC.

The rearrangement uses TRBV7-3 and TRBJ2-2; TRBD2 is a possible D gene (6 bases). The CDR3 has 15 amino acids. Per germline, CDR1 SGHTA and CDR2 FQGTGA. Trimming cost V 5 bases and J 4 bases, with 14 bases left between them. DNA for the CDR3: TGTGCCAGCAGCCCCGTGGTGGAGGGCACCGGGGAGCTGTTTTTT. Residues: CASSPVVEGTGELFF.

This clone was recorded only once. The rearrangement joins TRBV4-1 to TRBJ2-7; the match to TRBD1 covers 9 bases. CDR1 and CDR2 (germline): MGHRA, YSYEKL. The CDR3 sequence is 15 residues long. Trimming took 2 bases from V and 3 from J; bases not matched to a gene: 5. In DNA form, the CDR3 reads TGCGCCAGCAGCCAAAGGGCGGGACAGGGCTACGAGCAGTACTTC. Residues: CASSQRAGQGYEQYF.

The chain links TRBV9 to TRBJ2-3, with 14 bases aligning to TRBD2. Unmatched junction bases numbered 8, after V lost 2 bases and J lost 3 bases. Germline V gene sequence: CDR1 SGDLS, CDR2 YYNGEE. The CDR3 totals 18 residues. The CDR3 DNA is TGTGCCAGCAGCGTTATATCGGGACTAGCGGGGGTTACAGATACGCAGTATTTT. It codes for CASSVISGLAGVTDTQYF. Drawing the rest from reference TRBV9 and TRBJ2-3, the complete variable domain is DSGVTQTPKHLITATGQRVTLRCSPRSGDLSVYWYQQSLDQGLQFLIQYYNGEERAKGNILERFSAQQFPDLHSELNLSSLELGDSALYFCASSVISGLAGVTDTQYFGPGTRLTVL.

The chain has TRBV27 and TRBJ1-5, with TRBD1 as a possible D gene (6 bases). The CDR3 covers 15 residues. Germline-derived CDR1 and CDR2 are MNHEY and SMNVEV (reference sequence). V was clipped by 7 bases and J by 0 bases, with 13 bases between them. The CDR3 reads CASKSTGHSNQPQHF. The CDR3 nucleotides read TGTGCCAGCAAATCTACAGGGCATAGCAATCAGCCCCAGCATTTT.

J is TRBJ2-7 and V is TRBV2; no definite D call. V lost 6 bases and J 2 bases, leaving 2 bases between the germline ends. Germline V CDR1 and CDR2: SNHLY, FYNNEI. This CDR3 is 10 amino acids long. This CDR3 reads CASSTYEQYF. CDR3 DNA: TGTGCCAGCAGCACCTACGAGCAGTACTTC.

In this sample, this clone turned up once. The chain recombines TRBV9 with TRBJ1-1; TRBD1 matches at 7 bases. The CDR3 is 15 amino acids. The trim removed 0 bases at V and 1 base at J, leaving 3 bases unmatched. The germline V gene has CDR1 SGDLS and CDR2 YYNGEE. The CDR3 DNA sequence: TGTGCCAGCAGCGTAGCAGGGACAGCGAACACTGAAGCTTTCTTT. This codes for CASSVAGTANTEAFF.

This clone appeared many times. V is TRBV19 and J is TRBJ2-2; unclear D gene. The CDR3 is 15 amino acids. V gave up 6 bases and J gave up 2 bases, with 13 bases separating them. Germline V gene lookup returns CDR1 LNHDA and CDR2 SQIVND (reference sequence). CDR3 residues: CASSQRNTNTGELFF. In DNA form, the CDR3 reads TGTGCCAGTAGCCAAAGAAATACTAACACCGGGGAGCTGTTTTTT. Full variable domain (outside the CDR3, taken from reference TRBV19 and TRBJ2-2): DGGITQSPKYLFRKEGQNVTLSCEQNLNHDAMYWYRQDPGQGLRLIYYSQIVNDFQKGDIAEGYSVSREKKESFPLTVTSAQKNPTAFYLCASSQRNTNTGELFFGEGSRLTVL.